The 21 T cell receptor beta chains below come from one sample, sequenced in a study of cytomegalovirus exposure and HLA in healthy donors. Primers for the PCR totalled 60 Vbeta and 13 Jbeta. TCRdb's copy holds only in-frame clones and misses some; the assay was immunoSEQ multiplex PCR. Here the sample spans around 70,000 clones, around 70% being singletons. The sequenced sample was PBMCs. The receptor set was obtained from a human donor in good health.

The chain employs TRBV14 and TRBJ2-5, with D perhaps matching TRBD2 (5 bases). The J call may be in error: the DNA end matches TRBJ2-7 better. Germline CDR1 reads SGHDN; CDR2 reads FVKESK. The CDR3 consists of 14 residues. The CDR3 reads CASYKDWFSYEQYF. The CDR3 bases are TGTGCCAGTTACAAGGACTGGTTCTCCTACGAGCAGTACTTC.

This chain connects TRBV5-5 to TRBJ2-2; TRBD1 aligns across 11 bases. Germline CDR1 is SGHKS and CDR2 is YYEKEE (reference sequence). This CDR3 region has 16 residues. The V and J ends lost 4 bases and 7 bases, in that order; junction bases with no gene match: 9. The CDR3: CASSLYSGQGGGELFF. The CDR3 DNA reads TGTGCCAGCAGCCTATATTCGGGACAGGGGGGCGGGGAGCTGTTTTTT.

This clone was detected only once. The chain joins TRBV9 to TRBJ2-5; D may be TRBD2 (6 bases). V lost 4 bases to trimming and J lost 4 bases, with 20 bases between them. The CDR3 length is 16 residues. Germline lookup yields CDR1 SGDLS and CDR2 YYNGEE. Here the CDR3 reads CASSLGGTLAGETQYF. The CDR3 nucleotides read TGTGCCAGCAGCCTTGGGGGGACCCTCGCCGGAGAGACCCAGTACTTC.

J is TRBJ2-5 and V is TRBV5-1; D possibly corresponds to TRBD2 (5 bases). The DNA end is a closer match to TRBJ2-7, so the J assignment may be wrong. The CDR3 consists of 14 residues. Germline CDR1 SGHRS, CDR2 YFSETQ. CDR3 sequence: CASSLKGVSYEQYF. CDR3 DNA sequence: TGCGCCAGCAGCTTGAAGGGAGTATCCTACGAGCAGTACTTC.

V usage is TRBV19 and J usage is TRBJ2-5; 11 bases map to TRBD2. The CDR3 contains 16 residues. Germline CDR1 LNHDA, CDR2 SQIVND (reference sequence). Germline trimming cut 6 bases from V and 3 bases from J; bases unmatched to any gene: 9. Here the CDR3 reads CASRPTSGTGEETQYF. The CDR3 DNA is TGTGCCAGTAGACCGACTAGCGGGACGGGCGAAGAGACCCAGTACTTC.

The chain has TRBV29-1 and TRBJ1-2; D gene uncertain. Looked up from germline, CDR1 is SQVTM and CDR2 is ANQGSEA. CDR3 length equals 13 residues. The ends were cut back, 5 bases at V and 4 bases at J, with 14 bases in the middle. This chain's CDR3 is CSVRGGQIYGYTF. The CDR3 region has the DNA TGCAGCGTTCGAGGAGGGCAGATCTATGGCTACACCTTC.

The rearrangement links TRBV5-6 to TRBJ2-5, with D maybe TRBD1 (6 bases). The CDR3 totals 14 residues. Germline-derived CDR1 and CDR2 are SGHDT and YYEEEE. The V end lost 2 bases, the J end lost 2 bases, and 10 bases lay between the germline ends. The DNA of the CDR3 is TGTGCCAGCAGCTTTAGGACAGAACAAGAGACCCAGTACTTC. It is translated as CASSFRTEQETQYF.

The V and J genes are TRBV27 and TRBJ2-7, with a weak D call TRBD1 (6 bases). Trimming removed 4 bases from V and 2 bases from J, with 12 bases in between. The CDR3 has 14 residues. CDR1 is MNHEY, CDR2 SMNVEV, per germline (reference sequence). The CDR3 loop is CASSSQGLTYEQYF. The CDR3, as DNA: TGTGCCAGCAGTTCGCAGGGGCTAACCTACGAGCAGTACTTC.

The chain combines TRBV6-1 with TRBJ1-1, with unresolved D. CDR1 MNHNS and CDR2 SASEGT come from the germline V gene. CDR3 size: 11 residues. V lost 10 bases to trimming and J lost 0 bases, with 6 bases between them. The CDR3 bases are TGTGCCACAATCATGAACACTGAAGCTTTCTTT. It yields the protein CATIMNTEAFF.

The rearrangement joins TRBV25-1 to TRBJ2-2; a weak D match, TRBD1 (6 bases). This CDR3 is built from 15 residues. Germline-derived CDR1 and CDR2 are MGHDK and SYGVNS. V gave up 6 bases and J gave up 6 bases, with 17 bases separating them. CDR3 coding DNA: TGTGCCAGCAGCTCCAGGGGACCTAAGCCCGGGGAGCTGTTTTTT. Translation: CASSSRGPKPGELFF.

This clone was detected only once. One junction end disagrees with the germline gene, perhaps due to a read error. The V and J genes are TRBV7-7 and TRBJ2-5, with 13 bases that match TRBD2. CDR1 is SSHAT and CDR2 is FNYEAQ in the germline V gene (reference sequence). The CDR3 loop spans 16 amino acids. The CDR3 DNA follows: TGTGCTAGCAGCACCGGAGGGACTAGCGGGACGAAGACCCAGTACTTC. Translation: CASSTGGTSGTKTQYF. Variable domain in full (rest from reference TRBV7-7 and TRBJ2-5): GAGVSQSPRYKVTKRGQDVTLRCDPISSHATLYWYQQALGQGPEFLTYFNYEAQPDKSGLPSDRFSAERPEGSISTLTIQRTEQRDSAMYRCASSTGGTSGTKTQYFGPGTRLLVL.

The table lists this clone with a few counts. Within the sample, other DNA sequences also encode this same CDR3. The J gene is TRBJ2-1, the V gene TRBV7-3; no reliable D call. The CDR3 consists of 13 residues. V was shortened by 0 bases and J by 3 bases, with 3 bases between the two germline ends. The germline V gene encodes CDR1 SGHTA and CDR2 FQGTGA. The CDR3: CASSLTSYNEQFF. The CDR3 DNA reads TGTGCCAGCAGCTTAACGAGCTACAATGAGCAGTTCTTC.

The CDR3 DNA is TGTGCCAGCCAGGGGGACTCTGGAAACACCATATATTTT. Its translation is CASQGDSGNTIYF. The J gene is TRBJ1-3, the V gene TRBV6-1; 7 nucleotides agree with TRBD1. Germline V gene sequence: CDR1 MNHNS, CDR2 SASEGT. J was trimmed by 0 bases and V by 8 bases; bases with no gene match: 1. This CDR3 is 13 amino acids long.

The rearrangement links TRBV6-1 to TRBJ2-7; 10 bases match TRBD1. Germline values: CDR1 MNHNS, CDR2 SASEGT. V dropped 7 bases and J dropped 3; count of bases not matched to a gene: 9. This CDR3 comprises 15 residues. Here the CDR3 reads CASIKSGQGDYEQYF. The CDR3 DNA sequence: TGTGCCAGCATCAAAAGCGGACAGGGGGACTACGAGCAGTACTTC.

V gene TRBV7-2 combines with J gene TRBJ1-2; 8 bases map to TRBD1. The V segment lost 2 bases and the J segment 4 bases; nucleotides outside the gene matches: 3. Germline lookup yields CDR1 SGHTA and CDR2 FQGNSA. The CDR3 runs to 14 residues. The CDR3 nucleotides read TGTGCCAGCAGCTTAAGCCAGGGGGCCTATGGCTACACCTTC. Encoded protein: CASSLSQGAYGYTF.

This clone was seen ten or more times. The same CDR3 is also encoded by other DNA sequences in this sample. The V call is TRBV2, the J call TRBJ1-1; possible D gene TRBD1, 5 bases. This CDR3 spans 13 amino acids. Germline loops: CDR1 SNHLY, CDR2 FYNNEI. The V end was cut by 4 bases, the J end by 2 bases, with 8 bases between. The CDR3 coding sequence is TGTGCCAGCAGTGGACAGAGTAACACTGAAGCTTTCTTT. Translated: CASSGQSNTEAFF.

The chain is built from TRBV13 and TRBJ1-2; D not certain. This CDR3 is built from 15 residues. V shed 0 bases and J shed 2 bases, with 10 bases lying between them. CDR1 PRHDT and CDR2 FYEKMQ come from the germline V gene (reference sequence). The CDR3 is CASSLGEGGNYGYTF. The CDR3 DNA reads TGTGCCAGCAGCTTAGGGGAGGGCGGAAACTATGGCTACACCTTC.

J is TRBJ1-1 and V is TRBV19; TRBD1 is a possible D gene (6 bases). The CDR3 sequence is 16 residues long. The V end was cut by 1 base, the J end by 0 bases, with 12 bases between. The germline V gene encodes CDR1 LNHDA and CDR2 SQIVND (reference sequence). The CDR3 region has the DNA TGTGCCAGTAGTATAGCGGGGACAAGAATGAACACTGAAGCTTTCTTT. Translation gives CASSIAGTRMNTEAFF.

CDR3 in DNA: TGCGCCAGCAGCCATGACGGGGACTCTGGAAACACCATATATTTT. It is translated as CASSHDGDSGNTIYF. The rearrangement links TRBV4-1 to TRBJ1-3; D unresolved. Germline values: CDR1 MGHRA, CDR2 YSYEKL. Trimming stripped 3 bases from V and 0 bases from J, with 9 bases between. This CDR3 contains 15 residues.

This clone was counted only a few times. This sequence joins TRBV7-4 and TRBJ2-7, with 8 nucleotides matching TRBD2. The V and J ends lost 5 bases and 4 bases, in that order; junction bases with no gene match: 22. Germline V gives CDR1 SGHVT, CDR2 SQSDAQ. The CDR3 is made up of 19 amino acids. The chain's CDR3 is CASSAPGLEVGRLPYEQYF. CDR3 in DNA: TGTGCCAGCAGCGCCCCGGGACTAGAAGTAGGTAGGCTACCGTACGAGCAGTACTTC.

The genes are TRBV25-1 and TRBJ2-6; 9 positions agree with TRBD1. Germline V lookup: CDR1 MGHDK, CDR2 SYGVNS. V was pared by 5 bases and J by 12 bases, with 8 bases of the junction left unmatched. The CDR3 is 14 amino acids. The CDR3 nucleotides read TGTGCCAGCAGTCCCGACAGGGGGGTCAGCGTCCTGACTTTC. Protein product: CASSPDRGVSVLTF.